These T cell receptor beta chains were read from a single sample in a study of glioma-infiltrating T cells after dendritic cell vaccination. The table came from immunoSEQ multiplex PCR; TCRdb's copy has only in-frame clones and leaves some out. The sample carries around 100,000 clones, over 80% recorded once. The starting material was blood, obtained after dendritic cell vaccination. The receptors originated from a human donor with glioblastoma. CDR3s include the opening cysteine and the closing phenylalanine or tryptophan. The D gene is left open where the match is weak. Part of the rows lack a size; the others show once, few, many or a class for expanded clones.

j_call,v_call,clone_size,d_call,cdr3_aa,cdr3_nt
TRBJ2-1,TRBV5-4,few,.,CASSGGGPNRNEQFF,TGTGCCAGCAGCGGGGGGGGCCCAAATCGTAATGAGCAGTTCTTC
TRBJ2-2,TRBV7-6,.,TRBD2,CASSLPSGGAHTGELFF,TGTGCCAGCAGCTTACCTAGCGGGGGGGCCCACACCGGGGAGCTGTTTTTT
TRBJ1-2,TRBV5-6,.,TRBD1,CASSLVADRIDGYTF,TGTGCCAGCAGCTTGGTGGCGGACAGGATTGATGGCTACACCTTC
TRBJ1-6,TRBV25-1,once,TRBD1,CAGVYRGSYNSPLHF,TGTGCCGGAGTCTACAGGGGCTCCTATAATTCACCCCTCCACTTT
TRBJ2-7,TRBV27,.,.,CASSLLGGSSYEQYF,TGTGCCAGCAGTTTACTCGGGGGTTCCTCCTACGAGCAGTACTTC
TRBJ1-2,TRBV2,.,TRBD1,CASSVEQGYGYTF,TGTGCCAGCAGTGTTGAACAGGGGTACGGCTACACCTTC
TRBJ1-1,TRBV5-1,.,TRBD1,CASSLVGTGSTVGAFF,TGCGCCAGCAGCTTGGTTGGGACAGGGTCAACGGTTGGAGCTTTCTTT
TRBJ2-6,TRBV4-3,.,TRBD1,CASSQDRGTGANVLTF,TGCGCCAGCAGCCAAGACAGGGGGACTGGGGCCAACGTCCTGACTTTC
TRBJ2-3,TRBV19,.,TRBD2,CASSRGLAEGDTQYF,TGTGCCAGTAGTAGGGGACTAGCGGAGGGAGATACGCAGTATTTT
TRBJ1-2,TRBV6-6,.,.,CASSLPGSNYGYTF,TGTGCCAGCAGTCTACCCGGGAGCAACTATGGCTACACCTTC
TRBJ1-5,TRBV6-1,.,TRBD1,CASRDRDNQPQHF,TGTGCCAGCAGAGACAGGGACAATCAGCCCCAGCATTTT
TRBJ1-1,TRBV5-1,.,TRBD1,CASSLGQGATEAFF,TGCGCCAGCAGCTTGGGACAGGGAGCCACTGAAGCTTTCTTT
TRBJ2-2,TRBV7-9,.,TRBD1,CASSSTGGYTGELFF,TGTGCCAGCAGCTCCACAGGGGGCTATACCGGGGAGCTGTTTTTT
TRBJ2-1,TRBV2,.,.,CASRSPSSYNEQFF,TGTGCCAGCAGGAGCCCGAGCTCCTACAATGAGCAGTTCTTC
TRBJ2-3,TRBV11-2,.,TRBD2,CASSLEGGGADTQYF,TGTGCCAGCAGCTTAGAGGGCGGGGGGGCGGATACGCAGTATTTT
TRBJ1-2,TRBV6-6,.,.,CASSGAGGTNYGYTF,TGTGCCAGCAGTGGCGCGGGCGGGACTAACTATGGCTACACCTTC
TRBJ2-3,TRBV7-7,.,TRBD1,CASSSPGTACTDTQYF,TGTGCTAGCAGCTCGCCCGGGACAGCCTGCACAGATACGCAGTATTTT
TRBJ1-2,TRBV6-1,.,TRBD1,CASSGMAFILGQENYGYTF,TGTGCCAGCAGTGGCATGGCCTTTATCCTTGGACAGGAGAACTATGGCTACACCTTC
TRBJ2-5,TRBV5-6,.,.,CASSWLTGETQYF,TGTGCCAGCAGCTGGTTGACGGGAGAGACCCAGTACTTC
TRBJ1-1,TRBV4-2,.,.,CASSQGQVNTEAFF,TGTGCCAGCAGCCAAGGACAGGTGAACACTGAAGCTTTCTTT
TRBJ1-1,TRBV7-3,.,.,CASSLSSGEAFF,TGTGCCAGCAGCTTATCTTCAGGGGAAGCTTTCTTT
TRBJ2-1,TRBV19,.,TRBD1,CATSSNTGGYSYNEQFF,TGTGCCACCAGTAGTAATACAGGGGGATACTCCTACAATGAGCAGTTCTTC
TRBJ1-4,TRBV5-8,.,.,CASSFSWGDEKLFF,TGTGCCAGCAGCTTTAGCTGGGGGGACGAAAAACTGTTTTTT
TRBJ2-5,TRBV7-9,.,TRBD2,CASSLPGTSSETQYF,TGTGCCAGCAGCTTACCCGGGACTAGTTCGGAGACCCAGTACTTC
TRBJ2-6,TRBV4-2,.,.,CASSQVAGLEANVLTF,TGTGCCAGCAGCCAAGTTGCCGGGTTAGAGGCCAACGTCCTGACTTTC
TRBJ1-1,TRBV9,.,TRBD1,CASSVDGTANTEAFF,TGTGCCAGCAGCGTAGACGGGACAGCGAACACTGAAGCTTTCTTT
TRBJ1-5,TRBV19,.,.,CASTRGLDSNQPQHF,TGTGCCAGTACCCGGGGGTTGGATAGCAATCAGCCCCAGCATTTT
TRBJ1-5,TRBV30,.,TRBD1,CAWSDGTVSNQPQHF,TGTGCCTGGAGTGATGGGACAGTAAGCAATCAGCCCCAGCATTTT
TRBJ2-5,TRBV9,.,TRBD1,CASSAGTGSLETQYF,TGTGCCAGCAGCGCAGGGACAGGGTCTTTAGAGACCCAGTACTTC
TRBJ2-7,TRBV9,.,TRBD2,CASSVASGTTYEQYF,TGTGCCAGCAGCGTAGCTAGCGGGACTACCTACGAGCAGTACTTC
TRBJ1-2,TRBV28,.,.,CASSPVSQFNGYTF,TGTGCCAGCAGCCCAGTATCACAGTTTAATGGCTACACCTTC
TRBJ2-3,TRBV2,.,.,CASSAGFSTDTQYF,TGTGCCAGCAGTGCGGGGTTTAGCACAGATACGCAGTATTTT
TRBJ2-1,TRBV6-1,.,TRBD1,CASSPWGTGSDEQFF,TGTGCCAGCAGTCCCTGGGGGACAGGGTCGGATGAGCAGTTCTTC
TRBJ1-5,TRBV6-4,.,.,CASSPGKDQPQHF,TGTGCCAGCAGTCCAGGGAAAGATCAGCCCCAGCATTTT
TRBJ1-1,TRBV29-1,.,TRBD1,CSAMGQGNTEAFF,TGCAGCGCGATGGGACAGGGGAACACTGAAGCTTTCTTT
TRBJ2-3,TRBV7-7,.,.,CASSPRPTGGDTQYF,TGTGCCAGCAGCCCCCGGCCCACCGGAGGAGATACGCAGTATTTT
TRBJ2-7,TRBV6-6,.,TRBD1,CASSSRRQGAQDEQYF,TGTGCCAGCAGCTCAAGACGACAGGGGGCGCAGGACGAGCAGTACTTC
TRBJ2-5,TRBV7-3,.,.,CASSLMGGLHQETQYF,TGTGCCAGCAGCCTAATGGGGGGACTCCACCAAGAGACCCAGTACTTC
TRBJ1-2,TRBV15,.,.,CATSIQLADGYTF,TGTGCCACCAGCATTCAGCTAGCGGATGGCTACACCTTC
TRBJ2-5,TRBV9,.,TRBD2,CASSVGGTSGGQETQYF,TGTGCCAGCAGCGTAGGCGGGACTAGCGGGGGGCAAGAGACCCAGTACTTC
TRBJ1-5,TRBV2,.,.,CASSSRHGGDQPQHF,TGTGCCAGCAGCTCGAGACACGGGGGTGATCAGCCCCAGCATTTT
TRBJ2-1,TRBV5-1,.,.,CASSLEPGIGNEQFF,TGCGCCAGCAGCTTGGAGCCAGGGATCGGTAATGAGCAGTTCTTC
TRBJ2-7,TRBV11-3,.,TRBD1,CASSPRTGWDEQYF,TGTGCCAGCAGCCCCCGGACAGGTTGGGACGAGCAGTACTTC
TRBJ1-6,TRBV4-1,.,.,CASSQDVGASPSPLHF,TGCGCCAGCAGCCAAGATGTTGGAGCTAGCCCTTCACCCCTCCACTTT
TRBJ2-2,TRBV27,.,TRBD1,CASSLLGGWELFF,TGTGCCAGCAGTTTATTAGGGGGCTGGGAGCTGTTTTTT
TRBJ1-6,TRBV7-2,.,.,CASSLVTGYNSPLHF,TGTGCCAGCAGCTTAGTTACAGGGTATAATTCACCCCTCCACTTT
TRBJ2-6,TRBV11-2,.,TRBD1,CASSSSPGQGARGANVLTF,TGTGCCAGCAGCTCTAGTCCCGGACAGGGGGCGAGAGGGGCCAACGTCCTGACTTTC
TRBJ1-3,TRBV13,.,.,CASSLSGYGNTIYF,TGTGCCAGCAGCTTATCGGGTTACGGAAACACCATATATTTT